The clone carrying this T cell receptor (beta chain) was seen more than once but under ten times. Its specificity is not known. The sample is drawn from a study of post-analysis software for immune sequencing data. Background on the study: The disease courses spanned relapsing-remitting, secondary progressive and progressive-relapsing forms of multiple sclerosis. Study-wide results and limits: Patients carried a handful of TRBV segments more frequently than controls did, and TRBV5-6, TRBV5-1 and TRBV20-1 were among them. Compared with controls, patients showed significantly lower normalized Chao1 diversity. Batch-mates among the samples co-clustered strongly by F measure.

The CDR3 covers 12 residues. Looked up from germline, CDR1 is SQVTM and CDR2 is ANQGSEA. Losses at the gene ends were 4 bases for V and 4 bases for J; bases not matched to a gene: 3. Every TCR beta cDNA library bore unique molecular identifiers. T cells, about 0.95 to 10 million of them, yielded about half a million cDNA molecules. TCRdb itself ran the PCR reads through MiXCR, one entry per CDR3 protein. The sample carries 750,000 to 950,000 distinct CDR3 sequences, roughly 50% recorded once. Material: blood. This clonotype originated in a girl aged 10 to 17 with multiple sclerosis. This sequence joins TRBV29-1 and TRBJ2-7, with 8 bases matching TRBD2. The CDR3 nucleotides are TGCAGCGTTGGAAGCGGGAGTTACGAGCAGTACTTC. Amino acid sequence: CSVGSGSYEQYF.